This T cell receptor (beta chain) stems from a study of T cell responses to AZD1222 COVID-19 vaccine. As concerns this clone: Its antigen is still unknown.

V was trimmed by 4 bases and J by 4 bases, leaving 9 bases between them. Germline V gives CDR1 SQVTM, CDR2 ANQGSEA. This CDR3 contains 12 residues. The method was immunoSEQ multiplex PCR; TCRdb's version includes in-frame clones alone and lacks a portion of them. The sample has approximately 150,000 clones, just over 90% seen once; the top ten hold around 1.2%. Study-wide results and caveats: Close to half of all spike-specific TCRs reportedly target regions of the variants that are unmutated.

This rearrangement joins TRBV29-1 to TRBJ2-3; D may be TRBD1 (5 bases). This sequence was found in an adult who received the AZD1222 COVID-19 vaccine. The source material was peripheral blood, sampled 28 days after the second AZD1222 dose. CDR3 sequence: CSVVPGPDTQYF. DNA for the CDR3: TGCAGCGTTGTGCCAGGGCCAGATACGCAGTATTTT.